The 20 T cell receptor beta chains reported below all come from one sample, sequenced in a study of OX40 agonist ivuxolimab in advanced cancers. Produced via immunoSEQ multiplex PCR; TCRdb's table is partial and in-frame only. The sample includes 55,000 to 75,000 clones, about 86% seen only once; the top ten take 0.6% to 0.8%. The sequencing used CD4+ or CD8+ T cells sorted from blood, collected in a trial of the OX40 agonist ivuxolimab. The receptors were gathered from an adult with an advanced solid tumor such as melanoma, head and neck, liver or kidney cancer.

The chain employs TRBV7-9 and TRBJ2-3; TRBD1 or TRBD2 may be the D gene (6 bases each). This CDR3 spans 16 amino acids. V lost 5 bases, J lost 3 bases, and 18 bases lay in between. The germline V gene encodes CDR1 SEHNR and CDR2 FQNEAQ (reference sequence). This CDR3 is CASSPQGGFGTDTQYF. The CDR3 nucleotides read TGTGCCAGCAGCCCCCAAGGGGGGTTCGGTACAGATACGCAGTATTTT.

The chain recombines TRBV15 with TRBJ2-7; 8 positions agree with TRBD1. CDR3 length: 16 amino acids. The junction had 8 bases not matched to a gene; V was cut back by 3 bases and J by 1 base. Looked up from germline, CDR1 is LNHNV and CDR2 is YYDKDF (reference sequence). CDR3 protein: CATSSRDRYISYEQYF. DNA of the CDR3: TGTGCCACCAGCAGTAGGGACAGGTATATTTCCTACGAGCAGTACTTC.

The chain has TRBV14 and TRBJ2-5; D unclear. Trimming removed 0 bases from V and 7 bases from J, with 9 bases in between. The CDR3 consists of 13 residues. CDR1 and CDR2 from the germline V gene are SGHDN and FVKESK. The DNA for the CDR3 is TGTGCCAGCAGCCAAGACCAAAGAGTGACCCAGTACTTC. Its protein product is CASSQDQRVTQYF.

The CDR3: CASSPREFSEYGYTF. CDR3 nucleotide sequence: TGCGCCAGCAGCCCCAGGGAGTTTAGCGAATATGGCTACACCTTC. V is TRBV5-1 and J is TRBJ1-2; D is perhaps TRBD1 (5 bases). Germline V gene lookup returns CDR1 SGHRS and CDR2 YFSETQ. The CDR3 is 15 amino acids. V gave up 4 bases and J gave up 5 bases, with 18 bases separating them. Supplemented by reference TRBV5-1 and TRBJ1-2, the full variable domain reads KAGVTQTPRYLIKTRGQQVTLSCSPISGHRSVSWYQQTPGQGLQFLFEYFSETQRNKGNFPGRFSGRQFSNSRSEMNVSTLELGDSALYLCASSPREFSEYGYTFGSGTRLTVV.

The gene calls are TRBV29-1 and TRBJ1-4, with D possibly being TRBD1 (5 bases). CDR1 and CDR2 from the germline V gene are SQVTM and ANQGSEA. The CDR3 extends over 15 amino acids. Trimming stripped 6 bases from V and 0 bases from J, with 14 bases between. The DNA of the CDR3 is TGCAGCGTGGGGGTTCCGGGGGCAACTAATGAAAAACTGTTTTTT. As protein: CSVGVPGATNEKLFF.

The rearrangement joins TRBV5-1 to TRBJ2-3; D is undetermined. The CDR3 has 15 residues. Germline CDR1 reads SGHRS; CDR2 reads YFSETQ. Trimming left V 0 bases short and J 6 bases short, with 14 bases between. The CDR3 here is CASSLGVVRSDTQYF. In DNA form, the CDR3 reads TGCGCCAGCAGCTTGGGAGTCGTACGCTCGGATACGCAGTATTTT.

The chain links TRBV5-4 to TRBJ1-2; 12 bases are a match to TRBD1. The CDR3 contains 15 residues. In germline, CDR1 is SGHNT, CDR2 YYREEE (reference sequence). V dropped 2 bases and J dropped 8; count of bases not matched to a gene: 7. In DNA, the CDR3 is TGTGCCAGCAGCTTTTCCGGGACAGGGGGCAGAGGCTACACCTTC. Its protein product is CASSFSGTGGRGYTF.

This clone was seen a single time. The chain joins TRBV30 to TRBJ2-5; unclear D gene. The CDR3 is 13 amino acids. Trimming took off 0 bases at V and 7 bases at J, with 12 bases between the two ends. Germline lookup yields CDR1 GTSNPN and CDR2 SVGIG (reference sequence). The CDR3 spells CAWSVLSHGTQYF. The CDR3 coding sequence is TGTGCCTGGAGTGTGCTTTCCCATGGGACCCAGTACTTC.

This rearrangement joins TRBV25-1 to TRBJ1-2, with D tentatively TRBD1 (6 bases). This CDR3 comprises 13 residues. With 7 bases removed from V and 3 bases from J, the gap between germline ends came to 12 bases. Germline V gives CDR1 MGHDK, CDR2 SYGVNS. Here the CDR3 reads CASTEEGDYGYTF. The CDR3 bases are TGTGCCAGCACCGAAGAGGGGGACTATGGCTACACCTTC.

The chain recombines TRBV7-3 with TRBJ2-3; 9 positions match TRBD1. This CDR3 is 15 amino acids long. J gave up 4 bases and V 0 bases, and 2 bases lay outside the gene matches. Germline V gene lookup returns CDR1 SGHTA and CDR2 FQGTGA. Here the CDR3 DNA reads TGTGCCAGCAGCTTAACGGACAGGGGTTCAGATACGCAGTATTTT. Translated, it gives CASSLTDRGSDTQYF.

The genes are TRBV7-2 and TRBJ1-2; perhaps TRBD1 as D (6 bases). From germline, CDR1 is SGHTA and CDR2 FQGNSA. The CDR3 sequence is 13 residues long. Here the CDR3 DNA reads TGTGCAGAAGCCCAGGGGAGGAACTATGGCTACACCTTC. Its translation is CAEAQGRNYGYTF.

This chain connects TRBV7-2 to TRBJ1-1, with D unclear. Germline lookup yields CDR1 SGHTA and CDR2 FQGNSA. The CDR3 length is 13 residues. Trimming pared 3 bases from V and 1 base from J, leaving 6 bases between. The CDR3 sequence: CASSLSRNTEAFF. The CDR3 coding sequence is TGTGCCAGCAGCTTGTCAAGGAACACTGAAGCTTTCTTT.

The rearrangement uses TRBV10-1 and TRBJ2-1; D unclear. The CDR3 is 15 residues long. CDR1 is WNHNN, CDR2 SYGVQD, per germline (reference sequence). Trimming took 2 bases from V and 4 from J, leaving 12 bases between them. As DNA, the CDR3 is TGCGCCAGCAGTGAGAGTATGGCGGAGTACAATGAGCAGTTCTTC. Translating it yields CASSESMAEYNEQFF.

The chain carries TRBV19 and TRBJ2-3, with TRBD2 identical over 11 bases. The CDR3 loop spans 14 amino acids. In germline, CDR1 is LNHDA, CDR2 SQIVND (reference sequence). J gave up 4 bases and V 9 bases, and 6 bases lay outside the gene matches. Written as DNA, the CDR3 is TGTGCCAGCCGGGGACTAGCGGACGCAGATACGCAGTATTTT. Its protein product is CASRGLADADTQYF.

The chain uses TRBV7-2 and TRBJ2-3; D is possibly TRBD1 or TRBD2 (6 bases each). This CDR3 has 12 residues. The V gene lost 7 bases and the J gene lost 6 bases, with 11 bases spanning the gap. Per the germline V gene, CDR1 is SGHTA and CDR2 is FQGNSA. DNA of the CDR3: TGTGCCAGCAAGGGGGGTGGTGATACGCAGTATTTT. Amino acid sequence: CASKGGGDTQYF.

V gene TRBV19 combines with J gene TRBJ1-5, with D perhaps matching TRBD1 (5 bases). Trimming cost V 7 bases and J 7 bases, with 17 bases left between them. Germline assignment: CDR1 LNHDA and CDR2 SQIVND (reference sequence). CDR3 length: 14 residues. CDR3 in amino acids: CASTGTGGWQPQHF. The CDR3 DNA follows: TGTGCCAGTACCGGTACAGGAGGGTGGCAGCCCCAGCATTTT.

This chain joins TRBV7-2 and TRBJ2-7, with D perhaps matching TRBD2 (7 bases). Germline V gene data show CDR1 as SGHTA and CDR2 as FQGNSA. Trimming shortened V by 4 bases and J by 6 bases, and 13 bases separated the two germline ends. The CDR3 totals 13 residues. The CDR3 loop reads CASSSAGAGEQYF. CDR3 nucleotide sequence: TGTGCCAGCAGCTCTGCGGGGGCCGGCGAGCAGTACTTC.

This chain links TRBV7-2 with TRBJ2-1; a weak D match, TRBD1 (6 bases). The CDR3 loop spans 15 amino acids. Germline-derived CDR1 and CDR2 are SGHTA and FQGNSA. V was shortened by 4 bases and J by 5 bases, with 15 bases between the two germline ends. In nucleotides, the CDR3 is TGTGCCAGCAGCTCACAGGGACCCCTGGACAATGAGCAGTTCTTC. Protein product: CASSSQGPLDNEQFF.

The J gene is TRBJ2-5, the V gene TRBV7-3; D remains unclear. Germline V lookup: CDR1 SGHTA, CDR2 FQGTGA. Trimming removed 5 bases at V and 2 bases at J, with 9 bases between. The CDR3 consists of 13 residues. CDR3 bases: TGTGCCAGCAGCCCCCGAAGTCAAGAGACCCAGTACTTC. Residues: CASSPRSQETQYF.

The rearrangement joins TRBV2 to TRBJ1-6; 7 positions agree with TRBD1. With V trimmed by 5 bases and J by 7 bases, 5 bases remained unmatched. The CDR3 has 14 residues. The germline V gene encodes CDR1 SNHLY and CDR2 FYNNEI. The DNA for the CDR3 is TGTGCCAGCAGTTATGGACAGGAGAATTCACCCCTCCACTTT. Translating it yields CASSYGQENSPLHF.